What follows is one T cell receptor beta chain and its context. Its antigen is as yet unknown. In the sorted-subset replicate PCRs, approximately 200 ng DNA, around 30,000 T cell genomes, was used. Generated by immunoSEQ multiplex PCR, the TCRdb table keeps only in-frame clones and is missing some. The repertoire holds under 1 million clones, with about 97% as singletons. Naive CD8 cells, CD45RO-negative and positively selected for CCR7, excluded terminally differentiated effector memory CD45RA+ cells. The source of the sample is a study of shared clonotypes between healthy human individuals. As for the study in general: Contributing individuals were two females and three males aged 18 to 49. General study points: Clonotypes shared by all four donors outscored non-shared clonotypes in generation probability.

CDR3 length: 13 residues. The germline V gene encodes CDR1 SGHVS and CDR2 FNYEAQ. V trimming: 5 bases; J trimming: 8 bases; junction bases outside the gene matches: 8. The clonotype comes from a young man in good health. Sequencing was done on a sample of naive CD8+ T cells sorted from blood. V and J are TRBV7-6 and TRBJ1-1; 7 nucleotides match TRBD1. The CDR3 DNA follows: TGTGCCAGCAGCCCACCGGGACAGCGGGAAGCTTTCTTT. Its protein product is CASSPPGQREAFF.